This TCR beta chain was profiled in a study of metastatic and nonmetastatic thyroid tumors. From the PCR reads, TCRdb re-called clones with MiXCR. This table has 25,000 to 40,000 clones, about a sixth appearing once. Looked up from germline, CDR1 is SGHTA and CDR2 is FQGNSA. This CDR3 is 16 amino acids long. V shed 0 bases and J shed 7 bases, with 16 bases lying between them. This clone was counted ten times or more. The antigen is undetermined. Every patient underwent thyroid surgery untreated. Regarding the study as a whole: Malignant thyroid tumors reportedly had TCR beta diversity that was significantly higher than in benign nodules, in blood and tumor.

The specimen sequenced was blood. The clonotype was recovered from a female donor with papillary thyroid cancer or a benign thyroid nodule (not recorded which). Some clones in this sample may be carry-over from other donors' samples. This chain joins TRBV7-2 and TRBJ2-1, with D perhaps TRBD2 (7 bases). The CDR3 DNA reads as TGTGCCAGCAGCTTAGCGTACGGGGGGCATTCGAATGAGCAGTTCTTC. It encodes CASSLAYGGHSNEQFF.